This T cell receptor (beta chain) was retrieved from a study of breast tumors, draining lymph nodes, adjacent tissues. This clonotype was observed a few times. TCRdb re-called the multiplex PCR reads with MiXCR, one entry per CDR3 protein. The sample holds about 200,000 distinct CDR3 sequences, about 34% seen once. Breast cancer patients provided tissue from their axillary draining lymph nodes. The V segment lost 1 base and the J segment 6 bases; nucleotides outside the gene matches: 11. Germline lookup yields CDR1 GTSNPN and CDR2 SVGIG (reference sequence). CDR3 length: 15 amino acids. The material sequenced was axillary lymph node tissue. The receptor was derived from a female donor with breast cancer. Some clones in this sample may be carry-over from other donors' samples. The chain carries TRBV30 and TRBJ1-2, with 7 positions matching TRBD1. Written as DNA, the CDR3 is TGTGCCTGGAGTGACCCTTCACGACAGGGAGATGGCTACACCTTC. It translates to CAWSDPSRQGDGYTF.